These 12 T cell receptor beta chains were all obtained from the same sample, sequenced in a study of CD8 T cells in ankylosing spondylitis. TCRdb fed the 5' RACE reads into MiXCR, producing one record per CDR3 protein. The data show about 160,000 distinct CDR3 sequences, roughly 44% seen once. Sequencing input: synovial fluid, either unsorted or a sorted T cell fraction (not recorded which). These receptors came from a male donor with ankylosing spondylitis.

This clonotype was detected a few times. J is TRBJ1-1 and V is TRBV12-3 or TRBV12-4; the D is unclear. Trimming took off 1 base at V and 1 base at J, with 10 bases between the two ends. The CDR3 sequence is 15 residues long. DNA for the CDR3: TGTGCCAGCAGTTTAGAGGCGGGGTCGAACACTGAAGCTTTCTTT. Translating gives CASSLEAGSNTEAFF.

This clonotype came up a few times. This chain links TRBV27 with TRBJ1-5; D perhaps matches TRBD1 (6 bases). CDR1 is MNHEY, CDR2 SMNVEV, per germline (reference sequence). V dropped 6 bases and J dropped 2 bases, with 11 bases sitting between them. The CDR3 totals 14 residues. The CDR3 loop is CASSRGGGNQPQHF. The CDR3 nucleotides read TGTGCCAGCAGCCGGGGGGGCGGCAATCAGCCCCAGCATTTT.

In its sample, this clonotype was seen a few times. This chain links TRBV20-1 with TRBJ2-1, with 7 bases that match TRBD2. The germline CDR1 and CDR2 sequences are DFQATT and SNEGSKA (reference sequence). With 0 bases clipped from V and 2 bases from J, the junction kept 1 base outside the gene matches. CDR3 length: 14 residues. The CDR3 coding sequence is TGCAGTGCTAGAGACGGGACTACCTACAATGAGCAGTTCTTC. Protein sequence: CSARDGTTYNEQFF.

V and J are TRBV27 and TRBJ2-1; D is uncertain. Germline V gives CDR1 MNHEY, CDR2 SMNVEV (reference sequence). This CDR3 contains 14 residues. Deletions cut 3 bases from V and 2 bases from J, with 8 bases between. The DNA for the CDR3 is TGTGCCAGCAGTTTTAGGTCCCCCTACAATGAGCAGTTCTTC. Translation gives CASSFRSPYNEQFF.

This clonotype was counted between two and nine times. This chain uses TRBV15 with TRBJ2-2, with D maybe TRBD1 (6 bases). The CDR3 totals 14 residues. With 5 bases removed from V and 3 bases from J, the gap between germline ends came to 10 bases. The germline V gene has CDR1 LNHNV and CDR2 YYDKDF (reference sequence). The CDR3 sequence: CATSSPGDTGELFF. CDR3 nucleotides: TGTGCCACCAGCTCACCAGGGGACACCGGGGAGCTGTTTTTT.

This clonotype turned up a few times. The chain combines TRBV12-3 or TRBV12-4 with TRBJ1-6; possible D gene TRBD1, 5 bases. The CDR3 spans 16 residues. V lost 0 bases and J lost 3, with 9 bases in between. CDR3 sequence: CASSLAGGIYNSPLHF. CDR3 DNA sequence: TGTGCCAGCAGTTTAGCCGGGGGGATCTATAATTCACCCCTCCACTTT.

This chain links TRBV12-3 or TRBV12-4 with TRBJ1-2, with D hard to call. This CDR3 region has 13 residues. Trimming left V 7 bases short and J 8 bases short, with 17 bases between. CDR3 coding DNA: TGTGCCAGCACCTCCCCGGGCCTTAAGGGCTACACCTTC. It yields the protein CASTSPGLKGYTF.

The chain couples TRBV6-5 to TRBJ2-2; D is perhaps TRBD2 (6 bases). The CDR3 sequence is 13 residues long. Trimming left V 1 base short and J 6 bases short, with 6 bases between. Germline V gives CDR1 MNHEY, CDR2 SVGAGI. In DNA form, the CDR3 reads TGTGCCAGCAGTTACTGGGGGGCCGGGGAGCTGTTTTTT. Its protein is CASSYWGAGELFF.

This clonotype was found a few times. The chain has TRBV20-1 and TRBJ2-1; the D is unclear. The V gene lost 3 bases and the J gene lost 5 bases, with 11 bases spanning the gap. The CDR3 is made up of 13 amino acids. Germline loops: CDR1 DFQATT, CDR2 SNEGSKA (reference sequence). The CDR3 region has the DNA TGCAGTGCTAGGGTTCCCGTACACAATGAGCAGTTCTTC. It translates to CSARVPVHNEQFF.

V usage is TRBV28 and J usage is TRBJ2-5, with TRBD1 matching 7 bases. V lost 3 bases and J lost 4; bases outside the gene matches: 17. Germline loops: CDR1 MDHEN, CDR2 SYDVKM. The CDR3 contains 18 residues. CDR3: CASSFFPHVLTGRETQYF. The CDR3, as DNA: TGTGCCAGCAGTTTCTTCCCCCACGTGCTGACAGGGCGAGAGACCCAGTACTTC.

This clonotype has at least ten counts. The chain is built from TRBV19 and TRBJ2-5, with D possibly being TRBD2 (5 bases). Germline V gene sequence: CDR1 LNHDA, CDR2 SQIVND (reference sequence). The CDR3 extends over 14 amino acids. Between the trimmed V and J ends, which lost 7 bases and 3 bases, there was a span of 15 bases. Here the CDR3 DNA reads TGTGCCAGTATGAGTTCTGGACTCGAAGAGACCCAGTACTTC. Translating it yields CASMSSGLEETQYF.

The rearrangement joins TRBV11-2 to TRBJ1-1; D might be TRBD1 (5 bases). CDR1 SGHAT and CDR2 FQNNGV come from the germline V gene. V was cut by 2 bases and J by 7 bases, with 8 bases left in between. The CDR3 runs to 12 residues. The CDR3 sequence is CASSLSRVEAFF. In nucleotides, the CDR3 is TGTGCCAGCAGCTTAAGCAGGGTTGAAGCTTTCTTT.